Listed below are T cell receptor beta chains from one sample, sequenced in a study of T cells in Graves' hyperthyroidism and ophthalmopathy. TCRdb recomputed calls from the multiplex PCR reads with MiXCR, one row per CDR3 protein. The sample lists about 640,000 distinct CDR3 sequences; over 40% were seen once. Specimen: peripheral blood or thyroid tissue (not recorded which). Source of these receptors: an adult man with Graves' disease, either hyperthyroidism or ophthalmopathy (not recorded which). The CDR3 runs from the conserved cysteine through the conserved F or W. A D gene is named only where the DNA matches it firmly. Clone size is not always given. Where it is, it says once, few, many or a class for expanded clones.

j_gene,abundance,d_gene,v_gene,CDR3aa,CDR3nt
TRBJ2-2,few,-,TRBV19,CASSIRPGELFF,TGTGCCAGTAGTATTAGGCCCGGGGAGCTGTTTTTT
TRBJ2-5,-,TRBD2,TRBV25-1,CASSDAGVRGIETQYF,TGTGCCAGCAGTGATGCGGGAGTACGGGGCATAGAGACCCAGTACTTC
TRBJ1-1,many,TRBD1,TRBV10-3,CAISEPSDRKDEAFF,TGTGCCATCAGTGAGCCGTCGGACAGGAAGGATGAAGCTTTCTTT
TRBJ2-7,-,-,TRBV20-1,CSARDRGGDYEQYF,TGCAGTGCTAGAGATCGAGGCGGGGACTACGAGCAGTACTTC
TRBJ2-7,-,-,TRBV13,CASSGEDYDQYF,TGTGCCAGCTCGGGGGAGGACTACGACCAGTACTTC
TRBJ1-4,many,-,TRBV29-1,CSVAGGTNEKLFF,TGCAGCGTTGCGGGTGGGACTAATGAAAAACTGTTTTTT
TRBJ2-5,many,TRBD2,TRBV24-1,CATSDHMTSGQETQYF,TGTGCCACCAGTGATCACATGACTAGCGGACAAGAGACCCAGTACTTC
TRBJ2-7,-,TRBD1,TRBV24-1,CATSATNPLTGGWYEQYF,TGTGCCACCAGTGCAACTAACCCGTTGACAGGGGGCTGGTACGAGCAGTACTTC
TRBJ1-5,-,TRBD1,TRBV7-9,CASSWGTDRSQHF,TGTGCCAGCAGCTGGGGGACAGATCGGTCCCAGCATTTT
TRBJ1-2,once,-,TRBV5-1,CASSLEAGLKYGYTF,TGCGCCAGCAGCTTGGAGGCAGGGCTTAAATATGGCTACACCTTC
TRBJ1-5,many,TRBD1,TRBV19,CASSTWGQVDQPQHF,TGTGCCAGTAGTACGTGGGGACAGGTCGATCAGCCCCAGCATTTT
TRBJ1-1,few,TRBD1,TRBV5-1,CASSILPTGWGTEAFF,TGCGCCAGCAGCATCCTTCCGACAGGGTGGGGCACTGAAGCTTTCTTT
TRBJ1-2,few,TRBD1,TRBV7-8,CASSLDGQAIYGYTF,TGTGCCAGCAGCCTGGATGGACAGGCCATCTATGGCTACACCTTC
TRBJ1-1,-,TRBD1,TRBV12-3/TRBV12-4,CASRSREGAGETEAFF,TGTGCCAGCAGGTCGAGGGAGGGGGCGGGTGAAACTGAAGCTTTCTTT
TRBJ1-4,few,TRBD1,TRBV20-1,CSASQGAVTNEKLFF,TGCAGTGCTAGTCAGGGGGCGGTTACTAATGAAAAACTGTTTTTT
TRBJ2-7,once,-,TRBV4-1,CASSQDLDSYEQYF,TGCGCCAGCAGCCAAGATTTAGACTCCTACGAGCAGTACTTC
TRBJ1-1,-,-,TRBV2,CASSSYWGETEAFF,TGTGCCAGCAGTTCGTATTGGGGGGAAACTGAAGCTTTCTTT
TRBJ2-2,-,TRBD2,TRBV12-3/TRBV12-4,CASSPLAGADNTGELFF,TGTGCCAGCAGTCCGCTAGCGGGGGCCGATAACACCGGGGAGCTGTTTTTT
TRBJ2-7,many,-,TRBV7-8,CASSLVGTTYEQYF,TGTGCCAGCAGCTTAGTGGGCACTACCTACGAGCAGTACTTC
TRBJ1-1,many,-,TRBV25-1,CASTFGTEAFF,TGTGCCAGCACATTCGGCACTGAAGCTTTCTTT
TRBJ1-1,-,-,TRBV11-3,CASSHYLTVNTEAFF,TGTGCCAGCAGCCATTACCTGACCGTGAACACTGAAGCTTTCTTT
TRBJ1-2,-,TRBD1,TRBV30,CAWSVPRAGGVTTF,TGTGCCTGGAGTGTACCAAGGGCAGGGGGTGTCACGACCTTC
TRBJ2-5,many,TRBD2,TRBV2,CASSEVRLAGGSETQYF,TGTGCCAGCAGTGAAGTGAGACTAGCGGGGGGGAGTGAGACCCAGTACTTC
TRBJ1-4,-,-,TRBV20-1,CSARGAAANEKLFF,TGCAGTGCCAGAGGGGCGGCTGCTAATGAAAAACTGTTTTTT
TRBJ1-5,few,-,TRBV5-1,CASSFDGTANQPQHF,TGCGCCAGCAGCTTTGATGGGACGGCTAATCAGCCCCAGCATTTT
TRBJ1-3,-,-,TRBV7-8,CASSPIGDGSTIYF,TGTGCCAGCAGCCCCATAGGCGATGGAAGCACCATATATTTT
TRBJ1-4,-,-,TRBV5-1,CASSLGPGLDEKLFF,TGTGCCAGCAGCTTGGGTCCGGGCCTTGATGAAAAACTGTTTTTT
TRBJ1-1,many,TRBD1,TRBV10-3,CAIRTDRGFRAFF,TGTGCCATCAGGACAGACAGGGGGTTTCGGGCTTTCTTT
TRBJ2-7,few,-,TRBV27,CASSLGGYKGEQYF,TGTGCCAGCAGTTTAGGGGGGTACAAGGGCGAGCAGTACTTC
TRBJ2-7,once,TRBD2,TRBV29-1,CSVGGLAGHYEQYF,TGCAGCGTCGGTGGACTAGCGGGGCACTACGAGCAGTACTTC
TRBJ2-7,-,TRBD1,TRBV20-1,CSARDFLGQATYEQYF,TGCAGTGCTAGAGATTTTTTAGGACAGGCGACATACGAGCAGTACTTC
TRBJ2-6,many,TRBD1,TRBV7-9,CASSSTGTGANVLTF,TGTGCCAGCAGCTCGACAGGGACTGGGGCCAACGTCCTGACTTTC
TRBJ1-4,-,-,TRBV5-1,CASSSSSLGGQLFF,TGCGCCAGCAGCTCCAGCTCTCTGGGGGGGCAACTGTTTTTT
TRBJ2-5,-,TRBD2,TRBV25-1,CASSARAAGGRQEAQYF,TGTGCCAGCAGTGCTCGTGCAGCGGGGGGTAGACAAGAGGCCCAGTACTTC
TRBJ2-7,-,TRBD1,TRBV7-9,CASRYAGTATGEQYF,TGTGCCAGCAGATACGCCGGGACAGCCACGGGGGAGCAGTACTTC
TRBJ1-2,-,TRBD1,TRBV28,CASIRDSGNYGYTF,TGTGCCAGCATTAGGGACAGTGGGAACTATGGCTACACCTTC
TRBJ1-5,few,TRBD1,TRBV2,CASNPTGPDQPQHF,TGTGCCAGCAACCCGACAGGGCCCGATCAGCCCCAGCATTTT
TRBJ2-5,-,-,TRBV5-1,CASSTGAGVTETQYF,TGCGCCAGCAGCACGGGGGCGGGAGTGACAGAGACCCAGTACTTC
TRBJ2-5,many,TRBD1,TRBV29-1,CSVRGQSQETQYF,TGCAGCGTGAGGGGACAGAGCCAAGAGACCCAGTACTTC
TRBJ2-7,once,TRBD1,TRBV5-1,CASSLEGTGDYELYF,TGCGCCAGCAGCTTGGAAGGGACAGGGGACTACGAGCTGTACTTC
TRBJ1-2,-,TRBD1,TRBV5-5,CASSLATGQGARYYGYTF,TGTGCCAGCAGTTTGGCCACGGGACAGGGGGCGAGGTATTATGGCTACACCTTC
TRBJ2-2,few,-,TRBV2,CASSRSGPVTGELFF,TGTGCCAGCAGTAGATCGGGACCCGTCACCGGGGAGCTGTTTTTT
TRBJ1-5,-,TRBD1,TRBV9,CASSATGGGNQPQHF,TGTGCCAGCAGCGCCACAGGGGGAGGGAATCAGCCCCAGCATTTT
TRBJ2-5,-,-,TRBV29-1,CSVVGGTAQYF,TGCAGCGTCGTTGGCGGGACGGCCCAGTACTTC
TRBJ1-2,many,TRBD1,TRBV12-3/TRBV12-4,CASSRQGTNYGYTF,TGTGCCAGCAGTAGACAGGGGACAAACTATGGCTACACCTTC
TRBJ2-5,-,TRBD1,TRBV15,CATSTGQAGLQETQYF,TGTGCCACCAGCACGGGACAGGCGGGACTCCAAGAGACCCAGTACTTC
TRBJ1-5,-,TRBD1,TRBV20-1,CSATGQGGSNQPQHF,TGCAGTGCTACAGGACAGGGCGGCAGCAATCAGCCCCAGCATTTT
TRBJ2-7,-,-,TRBV10-3,CAISFGPTSYEQYF,TGTGCCATCAGTTTCGGCCCGACGTCCTACGAGCAGTACTTC
TRBJ1-1,-,TRBD1,TRBV7-8,CASSVPGTGNTEAFF,TGTGCCAGCAGCGTACCCGGGACAGGGAACACTGAAGCTTTCTTT
TRBJ1-6,few,-,TRBV12-3/TRBV12-4,CASSWFLGGNSPLHF,TGTGCCAGCAGTTGGTTTTTAGGGGGTAATTCACCCCTCCACTTT
TRBJ2-5,few,TRBD2,TRBV7-9,CASRRWGGQETQYF,TGTGCCAGCCGAAGGTGGGGGGGACAAGAGACCCAGTACTTC
TRBJ1-6,few,-,TRBV7-2,CASSLLAGANSPLHF,TGTGCCAGCAGCTTGCTCGCAGGGGCCAATTCACCCCTCCACTTT
TRBJ1-4,-,-,TRBV9,CASSGRTDNEKLFF,TGTGCCAGCAGCGGAAGGACGGATAATGAAAAACTGTTTTTT
TRBJ2-5,few,TRBD2,TRBV7-8,CASSFLSGGAMETQYF,TGTGCCAGCAGCTTCCTTAGCGGGGGGGCGATGGAGACCCAGTACTTC